A single sample is the source of the 21 T cell receptor beta chains below, sequenced in a study of blood T cell repertoires in COVID-19. Here immunoSEQ multiplex PCR was the method, and the copy in TCRdb shows in-frame clones only, minus some. The sample yields more than 250,000 clones, about 83% seen once. What was sequenced was peripheral blood. All receptors derive from a woman aged 45-59 years with acute or convalescent COVID-19.

The chain has TRBV7-8 and TRBJ2-1; 15 bases are a match to TRBD2. This CDR3 has 15 residues. J lost 7 bases, V lost 5 bases, and 3 bases had no gene match. Per the germline V gene, CDR1 is SGHVS and CDR2 is FQNEAQ. The CDR3 DNA sequence: TGTGCCAGCAGCCGAGGGACTAGCGGGAGGAATGAGCAGTTCTTC. This sequence encodes CASSRGTSGRNEQFF.

The chain is built from TRBV27 and TRBJ2-3, with D possibly matching TRBD1 (5 bases). This CDR3 region has 14 residues. Germline values: CDR1 MNHEY, CDR2 SMNVEV (reference sequence). The V end was cut by 7 bases, the J end by 7 bases, with 18 bases between. DNA for the CDR3: TGTGCCAGCACCTTAGGGGCAGGGTTGAATACGCAGTATTTT. This encodes CASTLGAGLNTQYF.

The V gene is TRBV5-4, the J gene TRBJ2-7; D not certain. CDR1 SGHNT and CDR2 YYREEE come from the germline V gene (reference sequence). The CDR3 sequence is 12 residues long. Trimming left V 7 bases short and J 6 bases short, with 14 bases between. The CDR3 nucleotides are TGTGCCAGCTCCAAGCTCGTTAGCGAGCAGTACTTC. It codes for CASSKLVSEQYF.

The sample holds a few counts of this clone. J is TRBJ2-7 and V is TRBV15, with a possible D match to TRBD2 (5 bases). The CDR3 runs to 14 residues. V was shortened by 3 bases and J by 1 base, with 10 bases between the two germline ends. In germline, CDR1 is LNHNV, CDR2 YYDKDF (reference sequence). The chain's CDR3 is CATSSRAGSYEQYF. The CDR3 DNA reads as TGTGCCACCAGCAGTCGGGCGGGTTCCTACGAGCAGTACTTC.

The chain couples TRBV27 to TRBJ1-5; D unclear. This CDR3 comprises 14 residues. The V end lost 2 bases, the J end lost 6 bases, and 11 bases lay between the germline ends. Germline-derived CDR1 and CDR2 are MNHEY and SMNVEV (reference sequence). CDR3 bases: TGTGCCAGCAGTTTAGAGGGTAGAGGTCAGCCCCAGCATTTT. This encodes CASSLEGRGQPQHF.

The J gene is TRBJ1-1, the V gene TRBV7-6, with 8 bases matching TRBD1. The CDR3 covers 15 residues. J was trimmed by 1 base and V by 2 bases; bases with no gene match: 3. Germline values: CDR1 SGHVS, CDR2 FNYEAQ. This chain's CDR3 is CASSLRTGTNTEAFF. The CDR3 DNA is TGTGCCAGCAGCTTAAGGACAGGGACGAACACTGAAGCTTTCTTT.

The CDR3 here is CASSYLFRTDYNEQFF. The CDR3 nucleotides are TGTGCCAGCAGCTACTTGTTCCGGACAGATTACAATGAGCAGTTCTTC. This chain uses TRBV7-9 with TRBJ2-1, with D possibly matching TRBD1 (6 bases). Germline CDR1 and CDR2: SEHNR and FQNEAQ (reference sequence). V was clipped by 4 bases and J by 4 bases, with 17 bases between them. This CDR3 spans 16 amino acids. The full variable domain, rest sourced from reference TRBV7-9 and TRBJ2-1, is DTGVSQNPRHKITKRGQNVTFRCDPISEHNRLYWYRQTLGQGPEFLTYFQNEAQLEKSRLLSDRFSAERPKGSFSTLEIQRTEQGDSAMYLCASSYLFRTDYNEQFFGPGTRLTVL.

The chain uses TRBV11-2 and TRBJ2-7; 9 bases map to TRBD2. The CDR3 has 18 amino acids. The junction had 15 bases not matched to a gene; V was cut back by 1 base and J by 5 bases. CDR1 and CDR2 from the germline V gene are SGHAT and FQNNGV. The CDR3 sequence: CASSLATSRSGRSNEQYF. CDR3 nucleotides: TGTGCCAGCAGCTTAGCAACCAGCCGAAGCGGGAGGTCTAACGAGCAGTACTTC. The full variable domain, completed using reference TRBV11-2 and TRBJ2-7, is EAGVAQSPRYKIIEKRQSVAFWCNPISGHATLYWYQQILGQGPKLLIQFQNNGVVDDSQLPKDRFSAERLKGVDSTLKIQPAKLEDSAVYLCASSLATSRSGRSNEQYFGPGTRLTVT.

CDR3 DNA sequence: TGTGCCAGCAGCACTAGACAGGGGGTAGGGGAGCAGTACTTC. It codes for CASSTRQGVGEQYF. V and J are TRBV9 and TRBJ2-7; 9 nucleotides agree with TRBD1. CDR1 SGDLS and CDR2 YYNGEE come from the germline V gene. Losses at the gene ends were 4 bases for V and 7 bases for J; bases not matched to a gene: 9. This CDR3 contains 14 residues.

The chain carries TRBV29-1 and TRBJ2-3, with a tentative D call TRBD2 (5 bases). Germline CDR1 SQVTM, CDR2 ANQGSEA. With 3 bases removed from V and 3 bases from J, the gap between germline ends came to 16 bases. CDR3 length: 15 residues. DNA of the CDR3: TGCAGCGTTGATGTGCTAGCAGGAGAGACAGATACGCAGTATTTT. Translation gives CSVDVLAGETDTQYF.

The chain employs TRBV5-4 and TRBJ2-5; the match to TRBD2 covers 7 bases. Trimming took 4 bases from V and 2 from J; bases not matched to a gene: 2. Germline loops: CDR1 SGHNT, CDR2 YYREEE (reference sequence). The CDR3 runs to 13 residues. CDR3: CASSAGVQETQYF. CDR3 bases: TGTGCCAGCAGCGCGGGGGTTCAAGAGACCCAGTACTTC.

This clone was seen a handful of times. V gene TRBV6-2 or TRBV6-3 combines with J gene TRBJ2-2; 9 positions match TRBD1. In germline, CDR1 is MNHEY, CDR2 SVGEGT. V gave up 5 bases and J gave up 5 bases; unmatched junction bases: 15. This CDR3 region has 18 residues. The CDR3 region is CASSHLTGQGRVTGELFF. The DNA of the CDR3 is TGTGCCAGCAGTCACCTTACGGGACAGGGAAGGGTAACCGGGGAGCTGTTTTTT.

The chain uses TRBV28 and TRBJ2-3; TRBD2 matches at 9 bases. V dropped 2 bases and J dropped 6; count of bases not matched to a gene: 3. The CDR3 loop spans 14 amino acids. Germline lookup yields CDR1 MDHEN and CDR2 SYDVKM. CDR3 nucleotides: TGTGCCAGCAGTTTACTGGCGGGGGGGGATACGCAGTATTTT. Translation: CASSLLAGGDTQYF.

The chain has TRBV14 and TRBJ1-2, with 9 bases lining up with TRBD1. In germline, CDR1 is SGHDN, CDR2 FVKESK. The length of the CDR3 is 13 residues. Germline trimming cut 4 bases from V and 5 bases from J; bases unmatched to any gene: 2. The chain's CDR3 is CASSRQGDYGYTF. CDR3 in DNA: TGTGCCAGCAGCCGACAGGGGGATTATGGCTACACCTTC.

This clone has just a few counts. The rearrangement links TRBV5-1 to TRBJ1-6; 9 bases are a match to TRBD1. There are 15 residues in the CDR3. Germline-derived CDR1 and CDR2 are SGHRS and YFSETQ. The ends lost 3 bases at V and 7 bases at J; junction bases unmatched: 5. CDR3 amino acids: CASSWTGQGNSPLHF. The DNA of the CDR3 is TGCGCCAGCAGCTGGACCGGACAGGGGAATTCACCCCTCCACTTT.

The rearrangement links TRBV5-5 to TRBJ2-7; 8 nucleotides agree with TRBD2. Unmatched junction bases numbered 5, after V lost 0 bases and J lost 3 bases. CDR1 SGHKS and CDR2 YYEKEE come from the germline V gene (reference sequence). The length of the CDR3 is 15 residues. The CDR3 DNA reads as TGTGCCAGCAGCTTGGTCATTAGCGGGATCTACGAGCAGTACTTC. Residues: CASSLVISGIYEQYF.

The chain carries TRBV11-2 and TRBJ2-1; 11 nucleotides line up with TRBD2. The V gene end was trimmed by 5 bases and the J gene end by 6 bases; junction bases not matched to a gene: 9. Germline V gene sequence: CDR1 SGHAT, CDR2 FQNNGV. This CDR3 has 16 amino acids. The CDR3 loop reads CASSPMVLAGGNEQFF. In DNA, the CDR3 is TGTGCCAGCAGCCCCATGGTTCTAGCGGGAGGCAATGAGCAGTTCTTC.

This clone was detected only once. This chain connects TRBV7-9 to TRBJ1-1; possible D gene TRBD1, 6 bases. CDR3 size: 14 residues. Germline V CDR1 and CDR2: SEHNR, FQNEAQ (reference sequence). V dropped 7 bases and J dropped 6 bases, with 18 bases sitting between them. Written as DNA, the CDR3 is TGTGCCAGCACCCTGGGAGGGGGGACCCCTGAAGCTTTCTTT. It codes for CASTLGGGTPEAFF.

The rearrangement uses TRBV27 and TRBJ1-3; 7 bases are a match to TRBD1. Germline CDR1 is MNHEY and CDR2 is SMNVEV (reference sequence). The CDR3 sequence is 13 residues long. With V trimmed by 9 bases and J by 8 bases, 10 bases remained unmatched. CDR3 in amino acids: CASRTGVDDTIYF. CDR3 DNA: TGTGCCAGTAGAACAGGGGTCGACGACACCATATATTTT.

The V and J genes are TRBV12-3 or TRBV12-4 and TRBJ2-7; D is possibly TRBD1 (5 bases). This CDR3 comprises 13 residues. Trimming pared 5 bases from V and 0 bases from J, leaving 8 bases between. CDR3 region: CASSPDISYEQYF. The CDR3 DNA sequence: TGTGCCAGCAGTCCGGACATCTCCTACGAGCAGTACTTC.

V usage is TRBV5-6 and J usage is TRBJ2-7, with TRBD1 matching over 8 bases. The CDR3 is 15 amino acids. V shed 5 bases, J shed 2 bases, and the junction held 9 bases outside the gene matches. The V gene's germline CDR1 is SGHDT and CDR2 YYEEEE. CDR3 loop: CASRRRTGITYEQYF. The CDR3 DNA is TGTGCCAGCAGACGTCGGACAGGGATCACCTACGAGCAGTACTTC.